This is a list of T cell receptor beta chains from one sample in a study of neurological immune-mediated disorders. TCRdb passed the 5' RACE reads through MiXCR, listing each CDR3 protein once. Of 40,000 to 55,000 distinct CDR3 sequences in the sample, approximately 2.8% were seen once. The sample taken for sequencing was PBMCs. These TCRs come from a woman aged 50 to 60 with multiple sclerosis. CDR3s include the opening cysteine and the closing phenylalanine or tryptophan. The D gene is left open where the match is weak. Part of the rows lack a size; the others show once, few, many or a class for expanded clones.

CDR3aa: CASSLWEASTDTQYF
CDR3nt: TGTGCCAGCAGCCTGTGGGAGGCTAGCACAGATACGCAGTATTTT
d_gene: NA
abundance: many
v_gene: TRBV11-2
j_gene: TRBJ2-3

CDR3aa: CAIRDSGSPDTQYF
CDR3nt: TGTGCCATCAGGGATAGCGGGAGCCCAGATACGCAGTATTTT
d_gene: TRBD2
abundance: many
v_gene: TRBV10-3
j_gene: TRBJ2-3

CDR3aa: CSAQGRGGGGYTF
CDR3nt: TGCAGTGCCCAGGGCAGGGGAGGCGGTGGCTACACCTTC
d_gene: NA
abundance: many
v_gene: TRBV20-1
j_gene: TRBJ1-2

CDR3aa: CASSLRGAAGELFF
CDR3nt: TGCGCCAGCAGCTTGAGGGGGGCGGCCGGGGAGCTGTTTTTT
d_gene: NA
abundance: many
v_gene: TRBV5-1
j_gene: TRBJ2-2

CDR3aa: CSARGNNMNTEAFF
CDR3nt: TGCAGTGCTAGAGGCAACAACATGAACACTGAAGCTTTCTTT
d_gene: NA
abundance: many
v_gene: TRBV20-1
j_gene: TRBJ1-1

CDR3aa: CSARVEGKDEKLFF
CDR3nt: TGCAGTGCTAGAGTAGAGGGGAAAGATGAAAAACTGTTTTTT
d_gene: NA
abundance: once
v_gene: TRBV20-1
j_gene: TRBJ1-4

CDR3aa: CSASRGQTLRETQYF
CDR3nt: TGCAGTGCAAGCAGGGGTCAGACACTAAGAGAGACCCAGTACTTC
d_gene: NA
abundance: many
v_gene: TRBV20-1
j_gene: TRBJ2-5

CDR3aa: CSALGYGNNEQFF
CDR3nt: TGCAGTGCTTTGGGTTACGGAAACAATGAGCAGTTCTTC
d_gene: NA
abundance: many
v_gene: TRBV20-1
j_gene: TRBJ2-1

CDR3aa: CASSTPGLSLFRSYNEQFF
CDR3nt: TGCGCCAGCAGCACCCCCGGGCTGTCTCTTTTTAGATCCTACAATGAGCAGTTCTTC
d_gene: NA
abundance: many
v_gene: TRBV5-1
j_gene: TRBJ2-1

CDR3aa: CASSRTSGVSTDTQYF
CDR3nt: TGTGCCAGCTCACGGACTAGCGGGGTTAGCACAGATACGCAGTATTTT
d_gene: TRBD2
abundance: many
v_gene: TRBV18
j_gene: TRBJ2-3

CDR3aa: CAIARGGPSTDTQYF
CDR3nt: TGTGCCATCGCCAGGGGGGGGCCGAGCACAGATACGCAGTATTTT
d_gene: NA
abundance: many
v_gene: TRBV10-3
j_gene: TRBJ2-3

CDR3aa: CASSLEFQEMLGYTF
CDR3nt: TGTGCCAGCAGCTTAGAGTTCCAGGAAATGCTCGGCTACACCTTC
d_gene: NA
abundance: many
v_gene: TRBV7-9
j_gene: TRBJ1-2

CDR3aa: CASSLSGARMNTEAFF
CDR3nt: TGCGCCAGCAGCTTATCAGGGGCGCGGATGAACACTGAAGCTTTCTTT
d_gene: NA
abundance: many
v_gene: TRBV5-1
j_gene: TRBJ1-1

CDR3aa: CAISESSIEQFF
CDR3nt: TGTGCCATCAGTGAGTCCTCAATCGAGCAGTTCTTC
d_gene: NA
abundance: NA
v_gene: TRBV10-3
j_gene: TRBJ2-1

CDR3aa: CASSPGQGLGETQYF
CDR3nt: TGCGCCAGCAGCCCCGGACAGGGGTTAGGGGAGACCCAGTACTTC
d_gene: TRBD1
abundance: many
v_gene: TRBV4-1
j_gene: TRBJ2-5

CDR3aa: CASSLTGEREYF
CDR3nt: TGCGCCAGCAGCTTGACAGGAGAAAGAGAGTATTTT
d_gene: NA
abundance: many
v_gene: TRBV5-1
j_gene: TRBJ2-3

CDR3aa: CASKSPNLGAETQYF
CDR3nt: TGCGCCAGCAAGTCCCCTAATTTAGGGGCGGAGACCCAGTACTTC
d_gene: NA
abundance: many
v_gene: TRBV5-1
j_gene: TRBJ2-5

CDR3aa: CATSRQITGELFF
CDR3nt: TGTGCCACCAGCAGACAGATTACCGGGGAGCTGTTTTTT
d_gene: NA
abundance: many
v_gene: TRBV15
j_gene: TRBJ2-2

CDR3aa: CSARGASYNEQFF
CDR3nt: TGCAGTGCTCGGGGGGCTTCCTACAATGAGCAGTTCTTC
d_gene: NA
abundance: many
v_gene: TRBV20-1
j_gene: TRBJ2-1

CDR3aa: CASGSPGNNQPQHF
CDR3nt: TGTGCTAGTGGTTCCCCAGGGAACAATCAGCCCCAGCATTTT
d_gene: NA
abundance: many
v_gene: TRBV12-5
j_gene: TRBJ1-5

CDR3aa: CASSFPTVRGLSNQPQHF
CDR3nt: TGCGCCAGCAGCTTTCCGACAGTTCGGGGGTTGAGCAATCAGCCCCAGCATTTT
d_gene: NA
abundance: many
v_gene: TRBV5-1
j_gene: TRBJ1-5

CDR3aa: CASSLGQGRNQPQHF
CDR3nt: TGTGCCAGCAGCTTAGGACAGGGGCGAAATCAGCCCCAGCATTTT
d_gene: TRBD1
abundance: many
v_gene: TRBV7-2
j_gene: TRBJ1-5

CDR3aa: CASSEASSYEQYF
CDR3nt: TGTGCCAGCAGTGAAGCCAGCTCCTACGAGCAGTACTTC
d_gene: NA
abundance: many
v_gene: TRBV2
j_gene: TRBJ2-7

CDR3aa: CASSLSLAGSYNEQFF
CDR3nt: TGTGCCAGCAGCTTATCCCTAGCGGGGTCCTACAATGAGCAGTTCTTC
d_gene: TRBD2
abundance: many
v_gene: TRBV7-9
j_gene: TRBJ2-1

CDR3aa: CASSTRPTGEETQYF
CDR3nt: TGTGCCAGCAGCACTAGACCGACAGGGGAAGAGACCCAGTACTTC
d_gene: TRBD1
abundance: many
v_gene: TRBV7-9
j_gene: TRBJ2-5

CDR3aa: CASSPNQGVTNEKLFF
CDR3nt: TGTGCCAGCAGTCCAAACCAGGGGGTTACTAATGAAAAACTGTTTTTT
d_gene: TRBD1
abundance: NA
v_gene: TRBV12-3/TRBV12-4
j_gene: TRBJ1-4

CDR3aa: CASSSGLAGDIKQFF
CDR3nt: TGTGCCAGCAGCTCGGGACTAGCGGGGGATATTAAGCAGTTCTTC
d_gene: TRBD2
abundance: many
v_gene: TRBV7-2
j_gene: TRBJ2-1

CDR3aa: CASTRTSGSGEQFF
CDR3nt: TGTGCCAGCACCCGGACTAGCGGGAGCGGTGAGCAGTTCTTC
d_gene: TRBD2
abundance: many
v_gene: TRBV12-3/TRBV12-4
j_gene: TRBJ2-1

CDR3aa: CASSLGEGLAATDTQYF
CDR3nt: TGTGCCAGCAGCTTAGGAGAGGGACTAGCGGCCACAGATACGCAGTATTTT
d_gene: TRBD2
abundance: many
v_gene: TRBV7-2
j_gene: TRBJ2-3

CDR3aa: CASVFAGEDTQYF
CDR3nt: TGTGCCAGCGTCTTCGCGGGGGAAGATACGCAGTATTTT
d_gene: TRBD2
abundance: many
v_gene: TRBV12-3/TRBV12-4
j_gene: TRBJ2-3

CDR3aa: CASRDSGEETQYF
CDR3nt: TGCGCCAGCAGGGACAGCGGAGAGGAGACCCAGTACTTC
d_gene: NA
abundance: many
v_gene: TRBV10-2
j_gene: TRBJ2-5

CDR3aa: CAISEYPGKGSSPLHF
CDR3nt: TGTGCCATCAGTGAGTACCCGGGAAAGGGCAGCTCACCCCTCCACTTT
d_gene: NA
abundance: few
v_gene: TRBV10-3
j_gene: TRBJ1-6

CDR3aa: CASSSQSPLHF
CDR3nt: TGTGCCAGCAGCAGTCAGTCACCCCTCCACTTT
d_gene: NA
abundance: NA
v_gene: TRBV2
j_gene: TRBJ1-6

CDR3aa: CDSSTPQGRQFF
CDR3nt: TGTGACAGCAGCACCCCCCAGGGACGGCAGTTCTTC
d_gene: NA
abundance: few
v_gene: TRBV9
j_gene: TRBJ2-1

CDR3aa: CSARVDRWTEAFF
CDR3nt: TGCAGTGCTAGAGTCGACCGGTGGACTGAAGCTTTCTTT
d_gene: NA
abundance: many
v_gene: TRBV20-1
j_gene: TRBJ1-1

CDR3aa: CASYPDRWLTGELFF
CDR3nt: TGTGCCAGCTACCCCGACAGATGGTTAACCGGGGAGCTGTTTTTT
d_gene: NA
abundance: many
v_gene: TRBV6-1
j_gene: TRBJ2-2

CDR3aa: CASRVGTGELFF
CDR3nt: TGTGCCAGCAGGGTGGGCACCGGGGAGCTGTTTTTT
d_gene: NA
abundance: many
v_gene: TRBV3-1
j_gene: TRBJ2-2

CDR3aa: CASSPSPGTTKETQYF
CDR3nt: TGCGCCAGCAGCCCCTCCCCCGGGACTACTAAAGAGACCCAGTACTTC
d_gene: TRBD2
abundance: NA
v_gene: TRBV4-1
j_gene: TRBJ2-5

CDR3aa: CSARDLGYLDEQYF
CDR3nt: TGCAGTGCTAGAGATCTTGGTTATTTAGACGAGCAGTACTTC
d_gene: NA
abundance: many
v_gene: TRBV20-1
j_gene: TRBJ2-7

CDR3aa: CASSYGRGGLNGYTF
CDR3nt: TGTGCCAGCAGCTACGGTAGAGGGGGATTGAACGGCTACACCTTC
d_gene: NA
abundance: many
v_gene: TRBV7-9
j_gene: TRBJ1-2

CDR3aa: CASSLDGGGTQYF
CDR3nt: TGTGCCAGCAGCTTAGACGGGGGGGGCACGCAGTATTTT
d_gene: TRBD2
abundance: many
v_gene: TRBV7-7
j_gene: TRBJ2-3

CDR3aa: CASSFGVPSGIKYEQFF
CDR3nt: TGTGCCAGCAGTTTCGGAGTTCCTAGCGGGATTAAGTATGAGCAGTTCTTC
d_gene: TRBD2
abundance: many
v_gene: TRBV28
j_gene: TRBJ2-1

CDR3aa: CASSPQGSEETQYF
CDR3nt: TGTGCCAGCAGTCCACAGGGCTCGGAAGAGACCCAGTACTTC
d_gene: NA
abundance: many
v_gene: TRBV12-3/TRBV12-4
j_gene: TRBJ2-5

CDR3aa: CSARPGTGYGSNQPQHF
CDR3nt: TGCAGTGCTAGACCCGGGACAGGGTACGGGAGCAATCAGCCCCAGCATTTT
d_gene: TRBD1
abundance: many
v_gene: TRBV20-1
j_gene: TRBJ1-5

CDR3aa: CATSFVLGYEQYF
CDR3nt: TGTGCCACCAGCTTCGTCCTTGGGTACGAGCAGTACTTC
d_gene: NA
abundance: many
v_gene: TRBV15
j_gene: TRBJ2-7

CDR3aa: CDTSNRDQPQHF
CDR3nt: TGTGACACCAGCAACAGGGATCAGCCCCAGCATTTT
d_gene: NA
abundance: NA
v_gene: TRBV15
j_gene: TRBJ1-5

CDR3aa: CSASTGISGNTIYF
CDR3nt: TGCAGTGCTAGCACAGGGATCTCTGGAAACACCATATATTTT
d_gene: NA
abundance: many
v_gene: TRBV20-1
j_gene: TRBJ1-3

CDR3aa: CASSHWGGLAGYRDTQYF
CDR3nt: TGTGCCAGCAGCCACTGGGGCGGACTAGCGGGATATAGAGATACGCAGTATTTT
d_gene: TRBD2
abundance: many
v_gene: TRBV14
j_gene: TRBJ2-3

CDR3aa: CASSLAIDEQFF
CDR3nt: TGTGCCAGCAGCTTAGCGATTGATGAGCAGTTCTTC
d_gene: NA
abundance: many
v_gene: TRBV7-9
j_gene: TRBJ2-1

CDR3aa: CASSGLGLGNTGELFF
CDR3nt: TGTGCCAGCAGCGGGTTGGGACTGGGCAACACCGGGGAGCTGTTTTTT
d_gene: NA
abundance: many
v_gene: TRBV5-6
j_gene: TRBJ2-2

CDR3aa: CASSLVFSARAKNIQYF
CDR3nt: TGTGCCAGCAGCTTAGTTTTCTCAGCTCGAGCCAAAAACATTCAGTACTTC
d_gene: NA
abundance: many
v_gene: TRBV7-8
j_gene: TRBJ2-4

CDR3aa: CASSLQGGLGTGELFF
CDR3nt: TGTGCCAGCAGTTTACAAGGGGGCTTGGGCACCGGGGAGCTGTTTTTT
d_gene: TRBD1
abundance: many
v_gene: TRBV28
j_gene: TRBJ2-2

CDR3aa: CASSSRGGTEAFF
CDR3nt: TGCGCCAGCAGCTCCCGCGGCGGCACTGAAGCTTTCTTT
d_gene: NA
abundance: many
v_gene: TRBV5-1
j_gene: TRBJ1-1

CDR3aa: CASSLGVVNTEAFF
CDR3nt: TGCGCCAGCAGCTTGGGGGTGGTGAACACTGAAGCTTTCTTT
d_gene: NA
abundance: medium-sized
v_gene: TRBV5-1
j_gene: TRBJ1-1

CDR3aa: CASSKTALMNTEAFF
CDR3nt: TGTGCCAGCAGTAAGACAGCCCTTATGAACACTGAAGCTTTCTTT
d_gene: NA
abundance: many
v_gene: TRBV6-1
j_gene: TRBJ1-1

CDR3aa: CASSQDNSLGEAFF
CDR3nt: TGTGCCAGCAGCCAGGACAACTCCTTGGGGGAAGCTTTCTTT
d_gene: NA
abundance: many
v_gene: TRBV28
j_gene: TRBJ1-1

CDR3aa: CASSVQQGGGETQYF
CDR3nt: TGTGCCAGCAGTGTCCAACAGGGCGGGGGTGAGACCCAGTACTTC
d_gene: NA
abundance: many
v_gene: TRBV12-3/TRBV12-4
j_gene: TRBJ2-5